What follows describes a single T cell receptor (beta chain). Its antigen is currently unknown. The repertoire was sequenced with immunoSEQ multiplex PCR; TCRdb's copy has only in-frame clones and lacks some. Here the sample spans approximately 74,000 clones, approximately 90% being singletons. From germline, CDR1 is SGDLS and CDR2 YYNGEE. The CDR3 has 14 residues. V lost 0 bases and J 6 bases, leaving 13 bases between the germline ends. The entry originates in a study of OX40 agonist ivuxolimab in advanced cancers. Overall study: A history of anti-PD-1, anti-PD-L1 or anti-CTLA-4 therapy was acceptable, and roughly 40% had some. Study-level findings and limits: In the 0.1 to 3.0 mg/kg range, CD4+ and CD8+ blood T cells had expanded clonally by week 6. Among the lowest peripheral clonal expansion occurred in 0.1-3.0 mg/kg partial responders.

The material was CD4+ or CD8+ T cells sorted from blood, obtained in a trial of the OX40 agonist ivuxolimab. This clonotype was obtained from an adult with an advanced solid tumor such as melanoma, head and neck, liver or kidney cancer. The gene calls are TRBV9 and TRBJ2-7; no clear D gene. The CDR3 sequence is CASSVALSSPEQYF. In DNA, the CDR3 is TGTGCCAGCAGCGTAGCCCTCAGTTCTCCCGAGCAGTACTTC.